The rows below give T cell receptor beta chains drawn from one sample of a study of T cells in Graves' hyperthyroidism and ophthalmopathy. TCRdb reanalysed the multiplex PCR reads using MiXCR and keeps one entry per CDR3 protein. The sample includes fewer than 400,000 distinct CDR3 sequences, 15% to 17% seen only once; the top ten take 25% to 35%. The specimen was blood. These receptors were collected from a young woman with Graves' hyperthyroidism that later progressed to Graves' ophthalmopathy. Both conserved end residues are part of each CDR3. Each record gives: J gene, V gene, CDR3 protein.

j_call: TRBJ1-1; v_call: TRBV2; cdr3_aa: CASVTRFMNTEAFF
j_call: TRBJ1-5; v_call: TRBV5-1; cdr3_aa: CASSLDSPYNQPQHF
j_call: TRBJ2-7; v_call: TRBV28; cdr3_aa: CASSLRGQGSNEQYF
j_call: TRBJ2-6; v_call: TRBV5-1; cdr3_aa: CASSLAGSGANVLTF
j_call: TRBJ2-3; v_call: TRBV12-3/TRBV12-4; cdr3_aa: CASSLTGDTDTQYF
j_call: TRBJ2-7; v_call: TRBV2; cdr3_aa: CASSDRTAAYEQYF
j_call: TRBJ2-1; v_call: TRBV10-3; cdr3_aa: CAISDRQGEDNEQFF
j_call: TRBJ1-5; v_call: TRBV20-1; cdr3_aa: CSATGTGEKRQPQHF
j_call: TRBJ2-7; v_call: TRBV18; cdr3_aa: CASSPRSLSYEQYF
j_call: TRBJ2-1; v_call: TRBV7-9; cdr3_aa: CASSLGGLAIEQFF
j_call: TRBJ2-3; v_call: TRBV18; cdr3_aa: CASSPLLAGVDTQYF
j_call: TRBJ2-7; v_call: TRBV11-2; cdr3_aa: CASSRFTVREGEQYF
j_call: TRBJ1-5; v_call: TRBV11-2; cdr3_aa: CASSISTGGNQPQHF
j_call: TRBJ2-3; v_call: TRBV5-1; cdr3_aa: CASSLAVDTQYF
j_call: TRBJ1-1; v_call: TRBV6-1; cdr3_aa: CASSPDSRGGTEAFF
j_call: TRBJ2-1; v_call: TRBV4-1; cdr3_aa: CASSQDGTGTYNEQFF
j_call: TRBJ2-3; v_call: TRBV15; cdr3_aa: CATSREVRRDTQYF
j_call: TRBJ2-3; v_call: TRBV18; cdr3_aa: CASSPLVVRGTDTQYF
j_call: TRBJ2-2; v_call: TRBV10-3; cdr3_aa: CAISFGEASLPGELFF
j_call: TRBJ2-3; v_call: TRBV6-6; cdr3_aa: CASSYSQALTDTQYF
j_call: TRBJ2-1; v_call: TRBV20-1; cdr3_aa: CSAQGLAGNEQFF
j_call: TRBJ2-7; v_call: TRBV7-2; cdr3_aa: CASSSQGIDEQYF
j_call: TRBJ1-2; v_call: TRBV7-2; cdr3_aa: CASSLRGGGDGGYTF
j_call: TRBJ2-1; v_call: TRBV11-3; cdr3_aa: CASSPSGIRYNEQFF
j_call: TRBJ1-1; v_call: TRBV5-5; cdr3_aa: CASSLQGTEFIYEASF
j_call: TRBJ2-1; v_call: TRBV11-2; cdr3_aa: CASRRTGDNEQFF
j_call: TRBJ2-2; v_call: TRBV4-2; cdr3_aa: CASSQRQGWGTGELFF
j_call: TRBJ2-2; v_call: TRBV27; cdr3_aa: CASSLDWSGELFF
j_call: TRBJ2-5; v_call: TRBV4-2; cdr3_aa: CASSQQDRRQETQYF
j_call: TRBJ2-1; v_call: TRBV6-2/TRBV6-3; cdr3_aa: CASTLPSSGRALNEQFF
j_call: TRBJ2-3; v_call: TRBV5-1; cdr3_aa: CASSGESTDTQYF